Here is one T cell receptor (beta chain) with its context. Its antigen is unknown. The data derive from a study of blood T cells in healthy people across ages. The study, taken as a whole, reports: The study lacked donor CMV status, which possibly confounded expanded clonotype changes.

Sample donors were healthy Caucasian individuals that came from Russia, aged roughly 6 to 100. Each sample had at least 6 million PBMCs isolated. Sample-barcoded 5' priming and a J-beta primer mix drove a second PCR of roughly 6 to 12 cycles. TCRdb passed the 5' RACE reads through MiXCR, listing each CDR3 protein once. This sample yields about 800,000 distinct CDR3 sequences, of which roughly 46% are seen a single time; 15% to 20% belongs to the top ten. V lost 1 base and J 5 bases, leaving 14 bases between the germline ends. This CDR3 region has 15 residues. CDR1 is SGHRS and CDR2 is YFSETQ in the germline V gene.

The receptor comes from an elderly man in good health. V and J are TRBV5-1 and TRBJ2-3, with a tentative D call TRBD2 (5 bases). The sequencing sample was made of blood. The CDR3 DNA is TGCGCCAGCAGCTTGTTACGGGAAGGGAGAGATACGCAGTATTTT. It is translated as CASSLLREGRDTQYF.